The 12 T cell receptor beta chains below come from one sample, sequenced in a study of radiotherapy plus CTLA-4 blockade in lung cancer. Clones were sequenced by immunoSEQ multiplex PCR, and TCRdb holds only the in-frame ones, with some missing. The sample shows fewer than 90,000 clones, roughly four fifths of them seen only once. Sample: peripheral blood, taken from a patient treated with radiotherapy plus ipilimumab. The receptors here all came from a human donor with non-small cell lung cancer who had stable disease on radiotherapy plus ipilimumab.

V and J are TRBV6-5 and TRBJ1-3; D is ambiguous. Germline CDR1 reads MNHEY; CDR2 reads SVGAGI. CDR3 length equals 15 residues. The V end lost 8 bases, the J end lost 4 bases, and 18 bases lay between the germline ends. The CDR3 is CASRATRLGGNTIYF. The CDR3 nucleotides read TGTGCCAGCCGGGCTACACGGCTGGGAGGAAACACCATATATTTT.

The rearrangement joins TRBV7-2 to TRBJ1-5, with D maybe TRBD1 (5 bases). Deletions cut 5 bases from V and 10 bases from J, with 15 bases between. The CDR3 contains 13 residues. Germline V lookup: CDR1 SGHTA, CDR2 FQGNSA. CDR3 coding DNA: TGTGCCAGCAGCCTGGGGGAATCACGCCCCCAGCATTTT. Protein: CASSLGESRPQHF.

The V call is TRBV5-6, the J call TRBJ1-1, with D perhaps TRBD1 (5 bases). Germline CDR1 and CDR2: SGHDT and YYEEEE. The CDR3 runs 16 residues. Trimming pared 1 base from V and 7 bases from J, leaving 20 bases between. The CDR3 region has the DNA TGTGCCAGCAGCTTGACAAGAGGTGACAGACGAATTGAAGCTTTCTTT. Translating it yields CASSLTRGDRRIEAFF.

The CDR3 loop reads CASSLVGSGNTQYF. The CDR3, as DNA: TGTGCCAGCAGCTTGGTGGGGTCCGGAAATACGCAGTATTTT. V gene TRBV5-4 combines with J gene TRBJ2-3; D is ambiguous. The V end was cut by 0 bases, the J end by 7 bases, with 12 bases between. The CDR3 is 14 residues long. Germline-derived CDR1 and CDR2 are SGHNT and YYREEE (reference sequence).

The rearrangement uses TRBV9 and TRBJ1-3; D uncertain. The CDR3 contains 15 residues. Germline CDR1 SGDLS, CDR2 YYNGEE. Between the trimmed V and J ends, which lost 4 bases and 3 bases, there was a span of 14 bases. As DNA, the CDR3 is TGTGCCAGCAGCTTCCAGGCAGCGATTGGAAACACCATATATTTT. This sequence encodes CASSFQAAIGNTIYF.

J is TRBJ2-2 and V is TRBV4-1, with 14 bases fitting TRBD2. Germline CDR1 MGHRA, CDR2 YSYEKL. J lost 2 bases, V lost 4 bases, and 12 bases had no gene match. This CDR3 is built from 20 residues. In nucleotides, the CDR3 is TGCGCCAGCAGCCTCAGGAGGGGACTAGCGGGGGTCACCAACACCGGGGAGCTGTTTTTT. Amino acid sequence: CASSLRRGLAGVTNTGELFF.

The J gene is TRBJ1-6, the V gene TRBV27, with D tentatively TRBD1 (6 bases). Germline V gene data show CDR1 as MNHEY and CDR2 as SMNVEV (reference sequence). Trimming stripped 5 bases from V and 6 bases from J, with 20 bases between. The CDR3 is 17 residues long. The CDR3 nucleotides read TGTGCCAGCAGTCCGGAACCTAACAGGGTCGGTAATTCACCCCTCCACTTT. Translation: CASSPEPNRVGNSPLHF.

The chain carries TRBV11-2 and TRBJ2-5, with TRBD2 as a possible D gene (6 bases). The V gene lost 5 bases and the J gene lost 4 bases, with 17 bases spanning the gap. The germline V gene encodes CDR1 SGHAT and CDR2 FQNNGV. The CDR3 consists of 15 residues. CDR3 coding DNA: TGTGCCAGCAGCCCAATGCGGGGAGTAGCAGAGACCCAGTACTTC. Translation gives CASSPMRGVAETQYF.

The rearrangement uses TRBV27 and TRBJ1-3; D call uncertain. This CDR3 is 12 amino acids long. The germline gives CDR1 MNHEY, CDR2 SMNVEV (reference sequence). With 4 bases removed from V and 4 bases from J, the gap between germline ends came to 5 bases. The CDR3 bases are TGTGCCAGCAGTTCTCCAGGAAACACCATATATTTT. Protein sequence: CASSSPGNTIYF.

The chain has TRBV9 and TRBJ2-1, with TRBD2 identical over 14 bases. Germline CDR1 and CDR2: SGDLS and YYNGEE. V was clipped by 0 bases and J by 3 bases; unmatched bases: 5. The length of the CDR3 is 18 residues. The CDR3 nucleotides read TGTGCCAGCAGCGTAGATGGACTAGCGGGGGGCGTCTACAATGAGCAGTTCTTC. This sequence encodes CASSVDGLAGGVYNEQFF.

The V gene is TRBV28, the J gene TRBJ1-2; 8 positions match TRBD1. V shed 2 bases and J 6 bases; nucleotides not matched to a gene: 8. CDR1 and CDR2 from the germline V gene are MDHEN and SYDVKM. The CDR3 runs 15 residues. For the CDR3, the DNA is TGTGCCAGCAGTTTAGGGACAGGTATGTTCGATGGCTACACCTTC. Its protein product is CASSLGTGMFDGYTF.

This clone occurred once. V usage is TRBV10-1 and J usage is TRBJ2-1; perhaps TRBD2 as D (7 bases). There are 14 residues in the CDR3. The germline gives CDR1 WNHNN, CDR2 SYGVQD (reference sequence). Trimming stripped 5 bases from V and 5 bases from J, with 13 bases between. The CDR3 sequence is CASSRRGGNNEQFF. The CDR3 nucleotides read TGCGCCAGCAGTCGGAGGGGGGGAAACAATGAGCAGTTCTTC.